This TCR beta chain is from a study of shared clonotypes between healthy human individuals. Details on this clone: The antigen is undetermined.

There are 15 residues in the CDR3. CDR1 and CDR2 (germline): SQVTM, ANQGSEA. Trimming pared 0 bases from V and 2 bases from J, leaving 8 bases between. Clones were sequenced by immunoSEQ multiplex PCR, and TCRdb holds only the in-frame ones, with some missing. The table has 2 million to 3 million clones, under 95% seen once. General observations from the study: Non-shared clonotypes had lower generation probabilities than those shared by all four donors. In general, naive subsets displayed greater estimated richness than memory subsets did.

What was sequenced was naive CD4+ T cells from PBMCs. Subset in this sample: CD45RA+ positively selected. This sequence joins TRBV29-1 and TRBJ2-6, with D perhaps TRBD1 or TRBD2 (5 bases each). This receptor was identified in a man in his late teens or twenties in good health. Some clones in this sample may be carry-over from other donors' samples. The CDR3 here is CSVEDLGAGANVLTF. CDR3 DNA: TGCAGCGTTGAAGATTTGGGGGCTGGGGCCAACGTCCTGACTTTC.